Following are 26 T cell receptor beta chains from one sample sequenced in a study of blood T cell repertoires in COVID-19. The repertoire was sequenced with immunoSEQ multiplex PCR; TCRdb's copy has only in-frame clones and lacks some. The table shows 250,000 to 300,000 clones, with roughly nine tenths occurring only once. The material sequenced was PBMCs or T cells enriched from blood (not recorded which). These receptor sequences come from a human donor in a cohort exposed to, infected with or recovered from COVID-19 (not recorded which). The donor label of this sample is uncertain.

The chain links TRBV19 to TRBJ1-5, with D possibly TRBD1 on 5 matching bases. The CDR3 extends over 13 amino acids. CDR1 is LNHDA and CDR2 is SQIVND in the germline V gene (reference sequence). As DNA, the CDR3 is TGTGCTGGCTCGGAGGGGAGCAATCAGCCCCAGCATTTT. Translated, it gives CAGSEGSNQPQHF.

This clone was found once. The rearrangement links TRBV2 to TRBJ1-5; the match to TRBD1 covers 7 bases. With 8 bases clipped from V and 3 bases from J, the junction kept 10 bases outside the gene matches. Germline V CDR1 and CDR2: SNHLY, FYNNEI. This CDR3 is built from 15 residues. This CDR3 is CASVRDSPFNQPQHF. The CDR3 coding sequence is TGTGCCAGCGTCCGGGACAGTCCCTTCAATCAGCCCCAGCATTTT.

The rearrangement uses TRBV3-1 (or the pseudogene TRBV3-2) and TRBJ2-2; D gene uncertain. V lost 1 base and J 6 bases, leaving 3 bases between the germline ends. The CDR3 covers 12 residues. Germline-derived CDR1 and CDR2 are LGHDT and YNNKEL (reference sequence). DNA of the CDR3: TGTGCCAGCAGCCAAGGGCCCGGGGAGCTGTTTTTT. Amino acids: CASSQGPGELFF.

The chain has TRBV29-1 and TRBJ1-1; D might be TRBD1 (5 bases). The V end lost 4 bases, the J end lost 5 bases, and 17 bases lay between the germline ends. Germline V gives CDR1 SQVTM, CDR2 ANQGSEA. The CDR3 has 14 residues. The DNA for the CDR3 is TGCAGCGTTGGCCGCCAGGGATATGGTACTGAAGCTTTCTTT. Its protein is CSVGRQGYGTEAFF.

The rearrangement uses TRBV7-2 and TRBJ1-1; D gene unclear. CDR3 size: 13 residues. The germline V and J ends were trimmed by 2 bases and 4 bases, with 8 bases remaining between them. Germline V gene lookup returns CDR1 SGHTA and CDR2 FQGNSA. The CDR3 here is CASSLYLPTEAFF. The CDR3 DNA reads as TGTGCCAGCAGCTTATATCTACCCACTGAAGCTTTCTTT.

The chain combines TRBV6-2 or TRBV6-3 with TRBJ1-4; 9 bases are a match to TRBD1. The germline gives CDR1 MNHEY, CDR2 SVGEGT. The J segment lost 6 bases and the V segment lost 4 bases, leaving 6 bases of the junction unmatched. The CDR3 spans 15 residues. The CDR3 coding sequence is TGTGCCAGCAGTTCGGGACAGGGTGGACATGAAAAACTGTTTTTT. This translates into CASSSGQGGHEKLFF.

This CDR3 reads CATSQGQGVPNYNEQFF. The CDR3 DNA sequence: TGTGCCACAAGCCAGGGACAGGGAGTACCTAATTACAATGAGCAGTTCTTC. The rearrangement uses TRBV6-4 and TRBJ2-1; 9 bases agree with TRBD1. V shed 10 bases and J 4 bases; nucleotides not matched to a gene: 17. The CDR3 spans 17 residues. From germline, CDR1 is MRHNA and CDR2 SNTAGT.

The rearrangement joins TRBV30 to TRBJ1-2, with 8 bases fitting TRBD1. The germline CDR1 and CDR2 sequences are GTSNPN and SVGIG (reference sequence). J gave up 8 bases and V 5 bases, and 7 bases lay outside the gene matches. The CDR3 sequence is 12 residues long. CDR3 nucleotide sequence: TGTGCCTGGGACAGGGGATTTAAAGGCTACACCTTC. This encodes CAWDRGFKGYTF.

The chain combines TRBV5-1 with TRBJ2-3; D unresolved. CDR1 and CDR2 from the germline V gene are SGHRS and YFSETQ. V was cut by 4 bases and J by 11 bases, with 17 bases left in between. The CDR3 has 13 residues. The CDR3 loop reads CASSEALLRGQYF. In DNA form, the CDR3 reads TGCGCCAGCAGCGAAGCTCTACTCCGCGGGCAGTATTTT.

This clone has a single count. The chain recombines TRBV19 with TRBJ1-2, with D perhaps TRBD1 (5 bases). V lost 5 bases to trimming and J lost 4 bases, with 29 bases between them. The germline CDR1 and CDR2 sequences are LNHDA and SQIVND (reference sequence). This CDR3 has 19 amino acids. CDR3 DNA: TGTGCCAGTAGTGTCCAGGGCCCGAACAGCCGTAAGAGCCTCTATGGCTACACCTTC. The encoded protein is CASSVQGPNSRKSLYGYTF.

The rearrangement links TRBV28 to TRBJ2-7; TRBD2 matches 7 bases. With V trimmed by 3 bases and J by 3 bases, 11 bases remained unmatched. The germline V gene has CDR1 MDHEN and CDR2 SYDVKM. The CDR3 is 16 amino acids. CDR3 sequence: CASSLSGAGHNYEQYF. The CDR3 coding sequence is TGTGCCAGCAGTTTGAGCGGGGCCGGCCACAACTACGAGCAGTACTTC.

The rearrangement links TRBV9 to TRBJ2-7; TRBD2 is a possible D gene (5 bases). Per germline, CDR1 SGDLS and CDR2 YYNGEE. V shed 1 base and J shed 5 bases, with 19 bases lying between them. This CDR3 comprises 16 residues. The CDR3 sequence is CASSVLIWRIDHEQYF. CDR3 nucleotides: TGTGCCAGCAGCGTACTTATCTGGAGGATTGACCACGAGCAGTACTTC.

V gene TRBV30 combines with J gene TRBJ1-2; 8 bases line up with TRBD1. The CDR3 contains 14 residues. J gave up 7 bases and V 0 bases, and 7 bases lay outside the gene matches. Germline V lookup: CDR1 GTSNPN, CDR2 SVGIG (reference sequence). The CDR3 is CAWSVQTGEVGYTF. The CDR3 coding sequence is TGTGCCTGGAGTGTACAGACAGGGGAGGTTGGCTACACCTTC.

The chain recombines TRBV2 with TRBJ2-5; the D gene is possibly TRBD2 (6 bases). The CDR3 has 12 residues. Germline-derived CDR1 and CDR2 are SNHLY and FYNNEI. V gave up 6 bases and J gave up 5 bases, with 10 bases separating them. CDR3 in DNA: TGTGCCAGCAGGAGGGGAGGCGAGACCCAGTACTTC. This sequence encodes CASRRGGETQYF.

The chain carries TRBV30 and TRBJ1-2; 8 bases fit TRBD1. The length of the CDR3 is 16 residues. In germline, CDR1 is GTSNPN, CDR2 SVGIG (reference sequence). V trimming: 8 bases; J trimming: 7 bases; junction bases outside the gene matches: 21. In DNA, the CDR3 is TGTGCCACAAGAGGGTGGGACAGGAACGCCTCGGTTGGCTACACCTTC. This codes for CATRGWDRNASVGYTF. Combining the CDR3 with reference TRBV30 and TRBJ1-2 gives the whole variable domain SQTIHQWPATLVQPVGSPLSLECTVEGTSNPNLYWYRQAAGRGLQLLFYSVGIGQISSEVPQNLSASRPQDRQFILSSKKLLLSDSGFYLCATRGWDRNASVGYTFGSGTRLTVV.

CDR3 protein: CASSYGLAGYPYEQYF. In nucleotides, the CDR3 is TGTGCCAGCAGTTACGGACTAGCGGGTTACCCCTACGAGCAGTACTTC. This chain joins TRBV14 and TRBJ2-7, with 11 bases that match TRBD2. J gave up 2 bases and V 6 bases, and 9 bases lay outside the gene matches. Looked up from germline, CDR1 is SGHDN and CDR2 is FVKESK. This CDR3 has 16 residues.

The chain recombines TRBV19 with TRBJ1-5, with D possibly TRBD1 on 6 matching bases. V gave up 3 bases and J gave up 5 bases, with 14 bases separating them. This CDR3 contains 15 residues. Looked up from germline, CDR1 is LNHDA and CDR2 is SQIVND (reference sequence). The CDR3 loop is CASSMAGGADQPQHF. In DNA, the CDR3 is TGTGCCAGTAGTATGGCTGGGGGGGCCGATCAGCCCCAGCATTTT.

The V and J genes are TRBV6-2 or TRBV6-3 and TRBJ2-7, with 10 bases fitting TRBD1. CDR1 MNHEY and CDR2 SVGEGT come from the germline V gene. With 2 bases clipped from V and 4 bases from J, the junction kept 11 bases outside the gene matches. The CDR3 covers 17 residues. CDR3 coding DNA: TGTGCCAGCAGTTACGGAAGGTTGGGACAGGGGAAATACGAGCAGTACTTC. Its translation is CASSYGRLGQGKYEQYF.

The J gene is TRBJ2-3, the V gene TRBV24-1; 9 nucleotides agree with TRBD2. This CDR3 has 16 residues. Germline CDR1 and CDR2: KGHDR and SFDVKD. The V gene end was trimmed by 3 bases and the J gene end by 1 base; junction bases not matched to a gene: 4. The CDR3 DNA sequence: TGTGCCACCAGTGATCTCCCTAGCGGGGGCACAGATACGCAGTATTTT. Amino acid sequence: CATSDLPSGGTDTQYF.

The J gene is TRBJ2-1, the V gene TRBV27; 8 bases fit TRBD2. The germline V gene encodes CDR1 MNHEY and CDR2 SMNVEV (reference sequence). The CDR3 runs to 15 residues. The V gene end was trimmed by 4 bases and the J gene end by 5 bases; junction bases not matched to a gene: 7. CDR3: CASSSRGAGDNEQFF. The CDR3 region has the DNA TGTGCCAGCAGTTCCCGGGGAGCGGGGGACAATGAGCAGTTCTTC.

V is TRBV19 and J is TRBJ1-3; D perhaps matches TRBD1 (6 bases). Looked up from germline, CDR1 is LNHDA and CDR2 is SQIVND (reference sequence). The length of the CDR3 is 16 residues. V gave up 4 bases and J gave up 4 bases, with 17 bases separating them. The CDR3 is CASSTPLTGNGNTIYF. The CDR3 DNA follows: TGTGCCAGTAGTACTCCTCTAACAGGGAACGGAAACACCATATATTTT.

The table lists this clone with a count of one. The chain uses TRBV5-5 and TRBJ2-1; 15 nucleotides match TRBD2. Germline V lookup: CDR1 SGHKS, CDR2 YYEKEE (reference sequence). There are 17 residues in the CDR3. V dropped 4 bases and J dropped 4; count of bases not matched to a gene: 6. In DNA form, the CDR3 reads TGTGCCAGCAGCCGCGGGACTAGCGGGGGGCGATACAATGAGCAGTTCTTC. It is translated as CASSRGTSGGRYNEQFF.

V usage is TRBV7-6 and J usage is TRBJ2-1, with TRBD2 identical over 8 bases. From germline, CDR1 is SGHVS and CDR2 FNYEAQ. This CDR3 comprises 16 residues. Unmatched junction bases numbered 3, after V lost 1 base and J lost 1 base. The CDR3 nucleotides read TGTGCCAGCAGCTTAGGTGGACTAGCTTCCTACAATGAGCAGTTCTTC. Its translation is CASSLGGLASYNEQFF.

The V call is TRBV21-1, the J call TRBJ1-5; the D call TRBD1 from the table was never checked on the DNA. TRBV21-1 corresponds to a pseudogene. The length of the CDR3 is 17 residues. CDR3 sequence reads: CASSRFRSSGRYQPQHF. The DNA of the CDR3 is TGTGCCAGCAGCAGATTCCGGTCTTCAGGGCGATATCAGCCCCAGCATTTT.

The chain couples TRBV7-2 to TRBJ1-4; D not resolved. Germline CDR1 reads SGHTA; CDR2 reads FQGNSA. V dropped 5 bases and J dropped 6 bases, with 13 bases sitting between them. This CDR3 spans 14 amino acids. For the CDR3, the DNA is TGTGCCAGCAGCGCCTACGGGGAGGATGAAAAACTGTTTTTT. This encodes CASSAYGEDEKLFF.

The chain links TRBV7-8 to TRBJ1-2; TRBD1 agrees at 9 bases. This CDR3 is 14 amino acids long. Germline assignment: CDR1 SGHVS and CDR2 FQNEAQ. The trim removed 5 bases at V and 8 bases at J, leaving 9 bases unmatched. CDR3 sequence (DNA): TGTGCCAGCAGCCCTCCCGACAGGGGGGGCGGCTACACCTTC. Translation: CASSPPDRGGGYTF.